This T cell receptor beta chain was identified in a study of pediatric ulcerative colitis. Broader study findings: No controls had the two rectal clonotypes shared by ulcerative colitis patients.

A remark on this clone: Antigen unknown.

Repertoires were generated with immunoSEQ multiplex PCR, while TCRdb's copy carries only in-frame clones and drops some. Of tens of thousands of clones detected, roughly three quarters appear once; the ten largest clones hold over 0.95%. This CDR3 region has 15 residues. Germline CDR1 reads SGHRS; CDR2 reads YFSETQ. Trimming removed 1 base from V and 0 bases from J, with 9 bases in between. One to two pinch biopsies were taken from the rectum during colonoscopy. This sequence originates from a boy aged 10-17 years with mild ulcerative colitis. The chain has TRBV5-1 and TRBJ2-3; the D gene could be TRBD1 or TRBD2 (5 bases each). Sequenced material: gut tissue. The CDR3 region is CASSLYGASTDTQYF. CDR3 in DNA: TGCGCCAGCAGCTTGTACGGGGCCAGCACAGATACGCAGTATTTT. The entire variable domain, with the rest obtained from reference TRBV5-1 and TRBJ2-3, is as follows: KAGVTQTPRYLIKTRGQQVTLSCSPISGHRSVSWYQQTPGQGLQFLFEYFSETQRNKGNFPGRFSGRQFSNSRSEMNVSTLELGDSALYLCASSLYGASTDTQYFGPGTRLTVL.